These 19 T cell receptor beta chains were all obtained from the same sample, sequenced in a study of Ad26.COV2.S vaccination and SARS-CoV-2 variants. Method: immunoSEQ multiplex PCR; TCRdb's copy keeps in-frame clones and lacks some. The sample yields about 350,000 clones, just over 90% seen once. The sequencing used peripheral blood, collected after recovery from COVID-19. The receptor set was obtained from a human donor who had recovered from COVID-19.

The chain employs TRBV6-6 and TRBJ2-7, with D uncertain. The CDR3 covers 12 residues. CDR1 is MNHNY, CDR2 SVGAGI, per germline (reference sequence). The V end lost 5 bases, the J end lost 4 bases, and 9 bases lay between the germline ends. This CDR3 is CASSQEPYEQYF. CDR3 DNA: TGTGCCAGCAGTCAGGAACCTTACGAGCAGTACTTC.

This clone appeared a single time. The CDR3: CSVEGGGLTGELFF. The CDR3, as DNA: TGCAGCGTTGAGGGGGGAGGGCTCACCGGGGAGCTGTTTTTT. V is TRBV29-1 and J is TRBJ2-2; 7 bases map to TRBD2. The ends lost 3 bases at V and 4 bases at J; junction bases unmatched: 5. From germline, CDR1 is SQVTM and CDR2 ANQGSEA. CDR3 length: 14 amino acids.

The chain uses TRBV7-8 and TRBJ1-4, with unresolved D. The CDR3 loop spans 16 amino acids. The V gene's germline CDR1 is SGHVS and CDR2 FQNEAQ. V was clipped by 5 bases and J by 5 bases, with 18 bases between them. CDR3 loop: CASSATTGSQNEKLFF. CDR3 in DNA: TGTGCCAGCAGCGCAACGACCGGGTCCCAGAATGAAAAACTGTTTTTT.

The chain employs TRBV11-2 and TRBJ1-1; D is ambiguous. The CDR3 has 16 residues. CDR1 SGHAT and CDR2 FQNNGV come from the germline V gene. The V gene lost 5 bases and the J gene lost 2 bases, with 18 bases spanning the gap. CDR3 amino acids: CASSQRREVINTEAFF. The CDR3 DNA reads TGTGCCAGCAGCCAACGCCGGGAAGTAATTAACACTGAAGCTTTCTTT.

The chain employs TRBV7-6 and TRBJ2-2; 8 bases are shared with TRBD1. This CDR3 region has 17 residues. Losses at the gene ends were 1 base for V and 1 base for J; bases not matched to a gene: 5. Germline CDR1 and CDR2: SGHVS and FNYEAQ. CDR3 nucleotides: TGTGCCAGCAGCTTAGTGAGGACAGGGAAGAACACCGGGGAGCTGTTTTTT. Amino acids: CASSLVRTGKNTGELFF.

The rearrangement links TRBV10-2 to TRBJ1-1; D remains ambiguous. The germline V gene has CDR1 WSHSY and CDR2 SAAADI. V was clipped by 8 bases and J by 1 base, with 5 bases between them. CDR3 length: 11 amino acids. The CDR3 nucleotides are TGCGCCAGCGGGTGGAACACTGAAGCTTTCTTT. Protein sequence: CASGWNTEAFF.

The gene calls are TRBV7-9 and TRBJ2-5; D uncertain. The CDR3 consists of 13 residues. V lost 3 bases and J 4 bases, leaving 9 bases between the germline ends. The germline V gene has CDR1 SEHNR and CDR2 FQNEAQ (reference sequence). The CDR3 loop is CASSLRLRETQYF. The CDR3 coding sequence is TGTGCCAGCAGCTTGCGTTTACGAGAGACCCAGTACTTC.

This chain links TRBV20-1 with TRBJ2-3, with TRBD1 as a possible D gene (6 bases). The V gene's germline CDR1 is DFQATT and CDR2 SNEGSKA (reference sequence). V shed 3 bases and J shed 1 base, with 14 bases lying between them. The CDR3 contains 15 residues. CDR3 DNA: TGCAGTGCTAGTTTACAGGGTCGCCGCACAGATACGCAGTATTTT. Its protein product is CSASLQGRRTDTQYF.

The rearrangement uses TRBV4-2 and TRBJ1-5; D is unresolved. V lost 0 bases to trimming and J lost 7 bases, with 7 bases between them. Germline CDR1 is LGHNA and CDR2 is YNFKEQ. The CDR3 consists of 13 residues. In DNA, the CDR3 is TGTGCCAGCAGCCAAGATATGGGCCAGCCCCAGCATTTT. Amino acid sequence: CASSQDMGQPQHF.

V and J are TRBV11-2 and TRBJ2-1; maybe TRBD1 (6 bases). Germline-derived CDR1 and CDR2 are SGHAT and FQNNGV. The CDR3 spans 16 residues. Deletions cut 1 base from V and 1 base from J, with 11 bases between. The CDR3 nucleotides are TGTGCCAGCAGCTTAGCAGTGAGGGGGTCCTACAATGAGCAGTTCTTC. This encodes CASSLAVRGSYNEQFF.

The rearrangement uses TRBV18 and TRBJ1-2; the D is unclear. Germline assignment: CDR1 KGHSH and CDR2 LQKENI. V lost 0 bases to trimming and J lost 4 bases, with 12 bases between them. The CDR3 runs to 15 residues. CDR3 sequence: CASSPPGLGSYGYTF. DNA of the CDR3: TGTGCCAGCTCACCACCGGGGTTGGGGAGCTATGGCTACACCTTC. Together with reference TRBV18 and TRBJ1-2, the CDR3 gives the full variable domain: NAGVMQNPRHLVRRRGQEARLRCSPMKGHSHVYWYRQLPEEGLKFMVYLQKENIIDESGMPKERFSAEFPKEGPSILRIQQVVRGDSAAYFCASSPPGLGSYGYTFGSGTRLTVV.

This clone was observed a single time. The chain recombines TRBV2 with TRBJ1-1, with TRBD1 as a possible D gene (6 bases). Germline CDR1 is SNHLY and CDR2 is FYNNEI. Trimming removed 10 bases from V and 4 bases from J, with 13 bases in between. There are 12 residues in the CDR3. This CDR3 reads CAIKQGPTEAFF. In DNA, the CDR3 is TGTGCCATTAAACAGGGACCCACTGAAGCTTTCTTT. Full variable domain (remainder filled in from reference TRBV2 and TRBJ1-1): EPEVTQTPSHQVTQMGQEVILRCVPISNHLYFYWYRQILGQKVEFLVSFYNNEISEKSEIFDDQFSVERPDGSNFTLKIRSTKLEDSAMYFCAIKQGPTEAFFGQGTRLTVV.

V gene TRBV7-9 combines with J gene TRBJ1-5; 7 bases map to TRBD1. Germline V lookup: CDR1 SEHNR, CDR2 FQNEAQ (reference sequence). V gave up 4 bases and J gave up 0 bases; unmatched junction bases: 9. This CDR3 is built from 17 residues. CDR3 nucleotides: TGTGCCAGCAGCTCAAGGACAGGACTTAATAGCAATCAGCCCCAGCATTTT. It specifies CASSSRTGLNSNQPQHF. The whole variable domain, remainder taken from reference TRBV7-9 and TRBJ1-5, is DTGVSQNPRHKITKRGQNVTFRCDPISEHNRLYWYRQTLGQGPEFLTYFQNEAQLEKSRLLSDRFSAERPKGSFSTLEIQRTEQGDSAMYLCASSSRTGLNSNQPQHFGDGTRLSIL.

For the CDR3, the DNA is TGCAGCGTTAGTCCCAGCGGGGGTGCAGATACGCAGTATTTT. Translated, it gives CSVSPSGGADTQYF. The rearrangement uses TRBV29-1 and TRBJ2-3, with 8 nucleotides matching TRBD2. The ends lost 5 bases at V and 4 bases at J; junction bases unmatched: 8. CDR1 and CDR2 (germline): SQVTM, ANQGSEA. The CDR3 covers 14 residues.

This clone was picked up a small number of times. The chain joins TRBV4-1 to TRBJ2-7, with D possibly matching TRBD1 (5 bases). The CDR3 spans 15 residues. CDR1 and CDR2 (germline): MGHRA, YSYEKL. The V and J ends lost 1 base and 4 bases respectively, with 14 bases between them. The CDR3 here is CASSQVQEGIYEQYF. In DNA form, the CDR3 reads TGCGCCAGCAGCCAAGTACAGGAAGGGATTTACGAGCAGTACTTC.

This chain links TRBV5-3 with TRBJ1-1; D ambiguous. Being an ORF, TRBV5-3 has a function that is uncertain. The CDR3 is 15 amino acids. Trimming left V 0 bases short and J 7 bases short, with 16 bases between. CDR3 coding DNA: TGTGCCAGAAGCTTGGTTCCCCCGACCTATTTTGAAGCTTTCTTT. Translating it yields CARSLVPPTYFEAFF.

V and J are TRBV7-2 and TRBJ1-1; D not certain. The V and J ends lost 6 bases and 11 bases respectively, with 13 bases between them. This CDR3 has 11 residues. Germline CDR1 SGHTA, CDR2 FQGNSA. CDR3 sequence reads: CASSSTTVAFF. As DNA, the CDR3 is TGTGCCAGCAGTTCAACCACAGTGGCTTTCTTT.

Here the CDR3 DNA reads TGTGCCAGCAGCCCGACCCTCGTGGGGGGGGCCCGGGAGACCCAGTACTTC. This codes for CASSPTLVGGARETQYF. This chain joins TRBV7-9 and TRBJ2-5; D might be TRBD2 (7 bases). This CDR3 region has 17 residues. Germline V CDR1 and CDR2: SEHNR, FQNEAQ (reference sequence). Trimming shortened V by 5 bases and J by 5 bases, and 24 bases separated the two germline ends. Using reference TRBV7-9 and TRBJ2-5 for the parts outside the CDR3, the full variable domain is DTGVSQNPRHKITKRGQNVTFRCDPISEHNRLYWYRQTLGQGPEFLTYFQNEAQLEKSRLLSDRFSAERPKGSFSTLEIQRTEQGDSAMYLCASSPTLVGGARETQYFGPGTRLLVL.

This rearrangement joins TRBV10-1 to TRBJ1-3, with D tentatively TRBD1 (5 bases). Germline assignment: CDR1 WNHNN and CDR2 SYGVQD (reference sequence). The CDR3 extends over 16 amino acids. Trimming cost V 6 bases and J 1 base, with 16 bases left between them. The CDR3 bases are TGCGCCAGCAGCGGGAGGGGCGTAGCATCTGGAAACACCATATATTTT. As protein: CASSGRGVASGNTIYF.